These T cell receptor beta chains were read from a single sample in a study of technical replicates of blood from a handful of donors. Libraries were prepared by immunoSEQ multiplex PCR; TCRdb keeps only in-frame clonotypes and omits some of them. Of 100,000 or so clones in the sample, around 96% were seen once. Material: T cells isolated from PBMCs. These receptors all stem from a human donor in good health. Each CDR3 is given with its conserved first and last residue. A D gene is named only where the DNA matches it firmly. For some rows the clone size is stated as once, few or many, or as a class when expanded; others skip it.

J gene | V gene | clone size | D gene | CDR3 DNA | CDR3 protein
TRBJ1-5 | TRBV28 | once | TRBD1 | TGTGCCAGCAGTACGCAGGGGGCCGGCAATCAGCCCCAGCATTTT | CASSTQGAGNQPQHF
TRBJ1-5 | TRBV7-8 | once | NA | TGTGCCAGCAGCTCTGATGCGGCCTCCTATAGCAATCAGCCCCAGCATTTT | CASSSDAASYSNQPQHF
TRBJ1-1 | TRBV5-6 | NA | NA | TGTGCCAGCAGCGGGGAACAGGGTATTCGTCTAGTAACTGAAGCTTTCTTT | CASSGEQGIRLVTEAFF
TRBJ2-5 | TRBV5-1 | NA | NA | TGCGCCAGCAGCTTGGTATCACAGAGAATCCAAGAGACCCAGTACTTC | CASSLVSQRIQETQYF
TRBJ2-7 | TRBV10-3 | NA | TRBD1 | TGTGCCATCAGAGACAGGGACGAGCAGTACTTC | CAIRDRDEQYF
TRBJ2-7 | TRBV15 | NA | NA | TGTGCCACCAGCCACAGACACTACGAGCAGTACTTC | CATSHRHYEQYF
TRBJ2-2 | TRBV15 | NA | NA | TGTGCCACCTACGACGGGACCGGGGAGCTGTTTTTT | CATYDGTGELFF
TRBJ1-4 | TRBV28 | NA | NA | TGTGCCAGCAGTTTACCCGGCGGGGTTGAAAAACTGTTTTTT | CASSLPGGVEKLFF
TRBJ2-7 | TRBV18 | NA | NA | TGTGCCAGCTCACCATATTCCCAGAACGACTTCTACGAGCAGTACTTC | CASSPYSQNDFYEQYF
TRBJ2-2 | TRBV5-1 | NA | NA | TGCGCCAGCAGCTTGCCCGGCACCGGGGAGCTGTTTTTT | CASSLPGTGELFF